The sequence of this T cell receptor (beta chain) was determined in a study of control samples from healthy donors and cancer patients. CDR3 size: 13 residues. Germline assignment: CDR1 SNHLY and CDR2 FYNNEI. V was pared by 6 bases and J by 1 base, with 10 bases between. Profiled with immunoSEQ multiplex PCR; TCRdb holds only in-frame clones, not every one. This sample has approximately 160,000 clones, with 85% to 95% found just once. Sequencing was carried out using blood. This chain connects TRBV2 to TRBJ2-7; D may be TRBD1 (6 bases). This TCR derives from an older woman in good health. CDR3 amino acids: CASRGTRSYEQYF. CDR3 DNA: TGTGCCAGCAGGGGGACACGATCCTACGAGCAGTACTTC. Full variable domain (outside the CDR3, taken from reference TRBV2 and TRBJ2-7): EPEVTQTPSHQVTQMGQEVILRCVPISNHLYFYWYRQILGQKVEFLVSFYNNEISEKSEIFDDQFSVERPDGSNFTLKIRSTKLEDSAMYFCASRGTRSYEQYFGPGTRLTVT.